Listed here are 17 T cell receptor beta chains from one sample, sequenced in a study of cytomegalovirus exposure and HLA in healthy donors (dated by TCRdb to about 2017). Receptor amplification or capture employed the immunoSEQ multiplex PCR assay. A mixture of 60 forward primers for TCR Vbeta segments and 13 reverse primers for TCR Jbeta segments was used in the multiplex PCR. TCRdb took over this immuneACCESS table, retaining in-frame rearrangements with V and J assigned. Such tables are incomplete; in checked studies, under half of the missing clones stem from an unresolved V gene, and the remainder is unexplained. For this sample there are about 120,000 clones; less than 90% appear just once. The ten top clones hold over 0.2% of the sample. The sequenced material came from PBMCs. The receptors stem from a man aged 45-65 years in good health and CMV-seronegative.

The rearrangement links TRBV4-1 to TRBJ2-1; TRBD2 aligns across 8 bases. The CDR3 has 19 residues. Germline V lookup: CDR1 MGHRA, CDR2 YSYEKL. V lost 0 bases to trimming and J lost 5 bases; unmatched junction nucleotides: 15. The CDR3 region is CASSQDGAGGRLVNNEQFF. CDR3 bases: TGCGCCAGCAGCCAAGATGGGGCGGGGGGCCGATTGGTGAACAATGAGCAGTTCTTC.

This chain joins TRBV19 and TRBJ2-7, with 9 positions matching TRBD2. With V trimmed by 6 bases and J by 0 bases, 3 bases remained unmatched. Germline loops: CDR1 LNHDA, CDR2 SQIVND (reference sequence). The CDR3 runs to 14 residues. CDR3 loop: CASSTLAGSYEQYF. In DNA form, the CDR3 reads TGTGCCAGTAGCACACTAGCGGGCTCCTACGAGCAGTACTTC.

The chain combines TRBV25-1 with TRBJ2-7; perhaps TRBD2 as D (5 bases). CDR1 is MGHDK and CDR2 is SYGVNS in the germline V gene. Trimming left V 8 bases short and J 0 bases short, with 11 bases between. The CDR3 runs 13 residues. DNA of the CDR3: TGTGCCAGCGGAGGCCTGAGCTCCTACGAGCAGTACTTC. Protein sequence: CASGGLSSYEQYF.

The chain links TRBV7-9 to TRBJ2-1; 9 bases are shared with TRBD1. The J segment lost 3 bases and the V segment lost 4 bases, leaving 13 bases of the junction unmatched. CDR1 SEHNR and CDR2 FQNEAQ come from the germline V gene (reference sequence). This CDR3 is built from 18 residues. The CDR3 DNA sequence: TGTGCCAGCAGCTCATCCGGGACAGGGACCAGAGACTACAATGAGCAGTTCTTC. This gives the protein CASSSSGTGTRDYNEQFF.

V and J are TRBV19 and TRBJ1-5; tentatively, D is TRBD1 (5 bases). The CDR3 totals 14 residues. V shed 2 bases and J shed 7 bases, with 12 bases lying between them. Germline values: CDR1 LNHDA, CDR2 SQIVND (reference sequence). The CDR3 coding sequence is TGTGCCAGTAGTATAAGACAGTCACGACAGCCCCAGCATTTT. Protein: CASSIRQSRQPQHF.

This chain's CDR3 is CASSLAPEANYGYTF. DNA of the CDR3: TGTGCCAGCAGTTTGGCACCGGAGGCTAACTATGGCTACACCTTC. The V and J genes are TRBV27 and TRBJ1-2; D gene unclear. The germline V gene has CDR1 MNHEY and CDR2 SMNVEV (reference sequence). V lost 3 bases, J lost 0 bases, and 11 bases lay in between. The CDR3 loop spans 15 amino acids.

The chain has TRBV6-5 and TRBJ1-2; D may be TRBD1 (5 bases). Deletions cut 2 bases from V and 2 bases from J, with 6 bases between. In germline, CDR1 is MNHEY, CDR2 SVGAGI. CDR3 size: 13 residues. CDR3 loop: CASSYDSNYGYTF. In nucleotides, the CDR3 is TGTGCCAGCAGTTACGACAGCAACTATGGCTACACCTTC.

Worth noting for this clone: The sample contains more than one DNA sequence encoding this CDR3. This chain joins TRBV9 and TRBJ1-2; D is undetermined. The CDR3 contains 12 residues. Germline V gene sequence: CDR1 SGDLS, CDR2 YYNGEE. The V and J ends lost 0 bases and 4 bases respectively, with 4 bases between them. CDR3 bases: TGTGCCAGCAGCGTAGACAGCTATGGCTACACCTTC. As protein: CASSVDSYGYTF.

This chain uses TRBV6-5 with TRBJ1-3; maybe TRBD1 (5 bases). Trimming shortened V by 5 bases and J by 2 bases, and 10 bases separated the two germline ends. CDR3 length: 14 amino acids. Germline V gene data show CDR1 as MNHEY and CDR2 as SVGAGI. CDR3 coding DNA: TGTGCCAGCAGTCTCAGGACACCTGGAAACACCATATATTTT. This translates into CASSLRTPGNTIYF.

The rearrangement links TRBV6-1 to TRBJ2-7, with no clear D. The CDR3 consists of 13 residues. V lost 2 bases and J lost 4, with 9 bases in between. The germline V gene encodes CDR1 MNHNS and CDR2 SASEGT. The CDR3: CASSEQRFYEQYF. In DNA form, the CDR3 reads TGTGCCAGCAGTGAACAGAGGTTTTACGAGCAGTACTTC.

This chain links TRBV2 with TRBJ1-1; D not resolved. The CDR3 is made up of 13 amino acids. V dropped 5 bases and J dropped 0 bases, with 7 bases sitting between them. Germline CDR1 is SNHLY and CDR2 is FYNNEI. The DNA of the CDR3 is TGTGCCAGCAGTTCGGGATTGAACACTGAAGCTTTCTTT. As protein: CASSSGLNTEAFF.

The chain carries TRBV11-1 and TRBJ2-7, with TRBD2 matching 10 bases. Germline V CDR1 and CDR2: SGHAT, FQDESV (reference sequence). V gave up 4 bases and J gave up 1 base; unmatched junction bases: 4. The CDR3 consists of 15 residues. The CDR3 loop reads CASSSVAGGSYEQYF. The CDR3 DNA reads TGTGCCAGCAGCTCCGTAGCGGGAGGATCCTACGAGCAGTACTTC.

The rearrangement links TRBV14 to TRBJ2-7, with TRBD2 as a possible D gene (5 bases). The germline gives CDR1 SGHDN, CDR2 FVKESK. V dropped 0 bases and J dropped 4 bases, with 13 bases sitting between them. The CDR3 consists of 15 residues. The CDR3 protein is CASSQEFGRGYEQYF. The CDR3 bases are TGTGCCAGCAGCCAAGAATTTGGACGGGGATACGAGCAGTACTTC.

The chain combines TRBV6-1 with TRBJ1-2; D may be TRBD1 (5 bases). V was shortened by 2 bases and J by 4 bases, with 8 bases between the two germline ends. Germline V gene data show CDR1 as MNHNS and CDR2 as SASEGT. The CDR3 length is 13 residues. The CDR3 reads CASSERGTYGYTF. The CDR3 nucleotides read TGTGCCAGCAGTGAACGGGGGACCTATGGCTACACCTTC.

The rearrangement joins TRBV4-1 to TRBJ1-1; D gene uncertain. The CDR3 spans 14 residues. Trimming cost V 0 bases and J 3 bases, with 8 bases left between them. Looked up from germline, CDR1 is MGHRA and CDR2 is YSYEKL. The chain's CDR3 is CASSQDSGYTEAFF. CDR3 nucleotide sequence: TGCGCCAGCAGCCAAGATAGCGGTTACACTGAAGCTTTCTTT.

Comment on this clone: Germline is not matched at one junction end, which may reflect a read error. The V and J genes are TRBV7-9 and TRBJ1-1; D is unclear. The CDR3 runs 12 residues. Germline V gene data show CDR1 as SEHNR and CDR2 as FQNEAQ (reference sequence). The CDR3 is CSSSLVRGEAFF. CDR3 DNA sequence: TGTTCCAGCAGCTTAGTGAGAGGAGAAGCTTTCTTT.

V usage is TRBV15 and J usage is TRBJ2-7, with 10 nucleotides matching TRBD1. The CDR3 length is 15 residues. J lost 4 bases, V lost 5 bases, and 8 bases had no gene match. Germline-derived CDR1 and CDR2 are LNHNV and YYDKDF (reference sequence). The CDR3 nucleotides read TGTGCCACCAGCCGCGGGGGACAGGGGTATTACGAGCAGTACTTC. Protein product: CATSRGGQGYYEQYF. Using reference TRBV15 and TRBJ2-7 for the parts outside the CDR3, the full variable domain is DAMVIQNPRYQVTQFGKPVTLSCSQTLNHNVMYWYQQKSSQAPKLLFHYYDKDFNNEADTPDNFQSRRPNTSFCFLDIRSPGLGDTAMYLCATSRGGQGYYEQYFGPGTRLTVT.